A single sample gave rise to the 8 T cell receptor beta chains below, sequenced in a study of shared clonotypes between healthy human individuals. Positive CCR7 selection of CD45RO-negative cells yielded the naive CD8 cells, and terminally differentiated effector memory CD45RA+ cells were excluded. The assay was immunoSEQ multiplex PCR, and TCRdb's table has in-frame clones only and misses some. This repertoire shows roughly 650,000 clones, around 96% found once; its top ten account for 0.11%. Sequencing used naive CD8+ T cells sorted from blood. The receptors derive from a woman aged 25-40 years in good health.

The CDR3 sequence is CESRALASTGELFF. In DNA, the CDR3 is TGTGAATCGAGGGCTCTAGCAAGCACCGGGGAGCTGTTTTTT. V and J are TRBV6-5 and TRBJ2-2; TRBD2 is a possible D gene (5 bases). Germline CDR1 reads MNHEY; CDR2 reads SVGAGI. This CDR3 contains 14 residues.

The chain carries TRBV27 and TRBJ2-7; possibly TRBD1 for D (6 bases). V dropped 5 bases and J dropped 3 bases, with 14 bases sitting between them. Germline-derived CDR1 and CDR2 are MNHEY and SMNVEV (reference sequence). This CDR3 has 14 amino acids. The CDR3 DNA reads TGTGCCAGCAGTCTAGGACAGCTGTACTACGAGCAGTACTTC. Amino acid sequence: CASSLGQLYYEQYF.

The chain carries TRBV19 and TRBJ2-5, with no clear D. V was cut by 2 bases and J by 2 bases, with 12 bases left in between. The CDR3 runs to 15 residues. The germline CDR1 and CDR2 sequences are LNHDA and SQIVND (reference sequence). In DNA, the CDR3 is TGTGCCAGTAGTATATTAGGCGGTACGCAAGAGACCCAGTACTTC. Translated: CASSILGGTQETQYF. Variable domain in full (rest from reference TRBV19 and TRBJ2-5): DGGITQSPKYLFRKEGQNVTLSCEQNLNHDAMYWYRQDPGQGLRLIYYSQIVNDFQKGDIAEGYSVSREKKESFPLTVTSAQKNPTAFYLCASSILGGTQETQYFGPGTRLLVL.

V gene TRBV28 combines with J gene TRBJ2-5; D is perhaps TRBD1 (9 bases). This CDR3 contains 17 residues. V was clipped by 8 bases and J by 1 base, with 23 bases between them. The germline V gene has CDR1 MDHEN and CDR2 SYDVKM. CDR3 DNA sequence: TGTGCCAGCCGCTCCCGGGGGGGGACAGGGTCCCAAGAGACCCAGTACTTC. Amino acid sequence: CASRSRGGTGSQETQYF.

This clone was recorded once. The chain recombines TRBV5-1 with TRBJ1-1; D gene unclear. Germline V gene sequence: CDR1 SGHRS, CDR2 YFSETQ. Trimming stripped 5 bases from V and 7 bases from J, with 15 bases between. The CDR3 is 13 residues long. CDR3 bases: TGCGCCAGCAGTCTTGCGGGCCCTAATGAAGCTTTCTTT. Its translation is CASSLAGPNEAFF.

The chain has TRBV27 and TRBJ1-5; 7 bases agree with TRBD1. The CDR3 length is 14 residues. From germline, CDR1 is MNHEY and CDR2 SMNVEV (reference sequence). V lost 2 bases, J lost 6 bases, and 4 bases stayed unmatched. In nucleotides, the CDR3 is TGTGCCAGCAGTTTACGACAGGGCAGTCAGCCCCAGCATTTT. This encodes CASSLRQGSQPQHF.

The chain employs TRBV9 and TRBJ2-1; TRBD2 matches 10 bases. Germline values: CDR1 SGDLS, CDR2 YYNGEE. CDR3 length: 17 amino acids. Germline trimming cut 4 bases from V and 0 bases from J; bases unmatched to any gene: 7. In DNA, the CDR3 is TGTGCCAGCAGCCCACGGACTAGCGGAAGCTCCTACAATGAGCAGTTCTTC. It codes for CASSPRTSGSSYNEQFF.

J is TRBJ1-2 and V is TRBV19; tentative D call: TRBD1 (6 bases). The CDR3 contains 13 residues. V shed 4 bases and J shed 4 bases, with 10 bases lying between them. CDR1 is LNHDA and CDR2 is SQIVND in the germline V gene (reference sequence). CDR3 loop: CASSNQGTYGYTF. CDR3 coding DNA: TGTGCCAGTAGTAATCAGGGGACCTATGGCTACACCTTC.